A single sample is the source of the 7 T cell receptor beta chains below, sequenced in a study of cytomegalovirus exposure and HLA in healthy donors (TCRdb year 2017). The method behind the library was the immunoSEQ multiplex PCR assay. TCRdb's version of the immuneACCESS table is confined to in-frame rearrangements and falls short of the full clone set. An unresolved V gene accounts for under half of the shortfall where checked; the remainder is of unknown origin. In all, the sample holds about 75,000 clones, and 85% of those were seen once. The top ten hold 3% of the sample. Specimen: PBMCs. All receptors come from a man under 40 in good health and CMV-seronegative.

J is TRBJ2-7 and V is TRBV5-6; TRBD1 might be the D (5 bases). V lost 1 base and J 4 bases, leaving 12 bases between the germline ends. CDR3 length equals 14 residues. Germline lookup yields CDR1 SGHDT and CDR2 YYEEEE. The CDR3 spells CASSLSGLAYEQYF. In DNA form, the CDR3 reads TGTGCCAGCAGCTTGTCAGGGTTGGCATACGAGCAGTACTTC.

The chain links TRBV11-3 to TRBJ2-2; 7 bases agree with TRBD2. Germline lookup yields CDR1 SGHNT and CDR2 YENEEA. The CDR3 consists of 17 residues. The V and J ends lost 0 bases and 6 bases, in that order; junction bases with no gene match: 10. CDR3 nucleotide sequence: TGTGCCAGCAGCTTAGATCCCTCAGCGGGACTTTCCGGGGAGCTGTTTTTT. As protein: CASSLDPSAGLSGELFF.

The genes are TRBV10-3 and TRBJ1-2; the D is unclear. V was clipped by 4 bases and J by 4 bases, with 13 bases between them. The germline CDR1 and CDR2 sequences are ENHRY and SYGVKD. The CDR3 has 14 amino acids. The CDR3 DNA reads TGTGCCATCAGTGCGGGGTCCCCTGGCTATGGCTACACCTTC. It is translated as CAISAGSPGYGYTF.

This clone was seen once. The chain combines TRBV29-1 with TRBJ1-1; D call uncertain. Trimming shortened V by 6 bases and J by 1 base, and 15 bases separated the two germline ends. This CDR3 spans 14 amino acids. From germline, CDR1 is SQVTM and CDR2 ANQGSEA. The CDR3 region is CSVAPQYGNTEAFF. DNA for the CDR3: TGCAGCGTCGCACCCCAGTATGGGAACACTGAAGCTTTCTTT.

V gene TRBV2 combines with J gene TRBJ2-1; 9 positions agree with TRBD1. The V segment lost 3 bases and the J segment 4 bases; nucleotides outside the gene matches: 4. CDR3 length equals 15 residues. Germline CDR1 is SNHLY and CDR2 is FYNNEI. The CDR3 reads CASSEGTGSYNEQFF. In nucleotides, the CDR3 is TGTGCCAGCAGTGAGGGGACAGGGTCTTACAATGAGCAGTTCTTC.

This chain links TRBV19 with TRBJ2-4; 7 nucleotides align to TRBD2. The CDR3 spans 15 residues. The V gene's germline CDR1 is LNHDA and CDR2 SQIVND (reference sequence). V was clipped by 4 bases and J by 2 bases; unmatched bases: 5. The CDR3 DNA reads TGTGCCAGTAGTAAAGGCGGGGGAACCAAAAACATTCAGTACTTC. Translating gives CASSKGGGTKNIQYF. The whole variable domain, filled in from reference TRBV19 and TRBJ2-4, reads DGGITQSPKYLFRKEGQNVTLSCEQNLNHDAMYWYRQDPGQGLRLIYYSQIVNDFQKGDIAEGYSVSREKKESFPLTVTSAQKNPTAFYLCASSKGGGTKNIQYFGAGTRLSVL.

The J gene is TRBJ1-1, the V gene TRBV27, with D unresolved. The CDR3 consists of 15 residues. V was trimmed by 6 bases and J by 1 base, leaving 15 bases between them. Germline CDR1 MNHEY, CDR2 SMNVEV (reference sequence). CDR3 in DNA: TGTGCCAGCAGCCTGTATCGAAGCAAGAACACTGAAGCTTTCTTT. Amino acids: CASSLYRSKNTEAFF.